These 14 T cell receptor beta chains originate from one sample sequenced in a study of shared clonotypes between healthy human individuals. Method: immunoSEQ multiplex PCR; TCRdb's copy keeps in-frame clones and lacks some. The table lists some 2,000,000 clones, about 94% of them singletons. What was sequenced was naive CD4+ T cells sorted from blood. Subset noted: CD45RA+ positively selected. These receptors came from a man younger than 35 in good health.

The rearrangement uses TRBV9 and TRBJ2-7, with D perhaps matching TRBD1 (6 bases). The CDR3 totals 15 residues. CDR1 is SGDLS, CDR2 YYNGEE, per germline. Trimming cost V 4 bases and J 2 bases, with 16 bases left between them. CDR3 coding DNA: TGTGCCAGCAGCCCCACCGGCAGGGGTACCTACGAGCAGTACTTC. Residues: CASSPTGRGTYEQYF.

The gene calls are TRBV29-1 and TRBJ1-1; 8 bases agree with TRBD1. The CDR3 loop spans 14 amino acids. Germline V CDR1 and CDR2: SQVTM, ANQGSEA. The chain's CDR3 is CTTATGAMNTEAFF. CDR3 coding DNA: TGCACCACCGCGACAGGGGCCATGAACACTGAAGCTTTCTTT.

V is TRBV10-3 and J is TRBJ2-7; D uncertain. The CDR3 runs 15 residues. Looked up from germline, CDR1 is ENHRY and CDR2 is SYGVKD. V lost 2 bases and J 6 bases, leaving 17 bases between the germline ends. CDR3 residues: CAISEAQSNFGEQYF. DNA of the CDR3: TGTGCCATCAGTGAGGCCCAGTCCAATTTCGGCGAGCAGTACTTC.

This rearrangement joins TRBV28 to TRBJ2-7; 9 bases align to TRBD1. Germline V lookup: CDR1 MDHEN, CDR2 SYDVKM. J lost 0 bases, V lost 6 bases, and 3 bases had no gene match. The CDR3 loop spans 14 amino acids. The DNA for the CDR3 is TGTGCCAGCAGGAGGGACAGGGTCTCCTACGAGCAGTACTTC. This translates into CASRRDRVSYEQYF.

This rearrangement joins TRBV5-6 to TRBJ1-2, with 7 nucleotides matching TRBD1. The CDR3 contains 17 residues. V was clipped by 3 bases and J by 1 base; unmatched bases: 12. Germline assignment: CDR1 SGHDT and CDR2 YYEEEE. The CDR3 loop reads CASSSTPQGGSNYGYTF. CDR3 DNA sequence: TGTGCCAGCAGCTCAACGCCTCAGGGGGGGAGTAACTATGGCTACACCTTC. Filled out from reference TRBV5-6 and TRBJ1-2, the complete variable domain reads DAGVTQSPTHLIKTRGQQVTLRCSPKSGHDTVSWYQQALGQGPQFIFQYYEEEERQRGNFPDRFSGHQFPNYSSELNVNALLLGDSALYLCASSSTPQGGSNYGYTFGSGTRLTVV.

As for this clone: The sample contains more than one DNA sequence encoding this CDR3. V gene TRBV11-2 combines with J gene TRBJ2-1; 11 positions match TRBD1. The CDR3 loop spans 15 amino acids. Germline lookup yields CDR1 SGHAT and CDR2 FQNNGV. J gave up 3 bases and V 4 bases, and 2 bases lay outside the gene matches. CDR3 amino acids: CASSSGTGGYNEQFF. DNA for the CDR3: TGTGCCAGCAGCTCCGGGACAGGGGGCTACAATGAGCAGTTCTTC.

V and J are TRBV7-2 and TRBJ2-7, with 11 nucleotides matching TRBD2. J gave up 2 bases and V 3 bases, and 6 bases lay outside the gene matches. The CDR3 has 16 residues. Per the germline V gene, CDR1 is SGHTA and CDR2 is FQGNSA. The CDR3, as DNA: TGTGCCAGCAGCTTTTCGCGGGGACTAGCGGCCTACGAGCAGTACTTC. Protein: CASSFSRGLAAYEQYF.

The chain employs TRBV6-5 and TRBJ1-5, with D possibly TRBD1 on 5 matching bases. Germline lookup yields CDR1 MNHEY and CDR2 SVGAGI. With 4 bases removed from V and 6 bases from J, the gap between germline ends came to 13 bases. The CDR3 totals 14 residues. The CDR3 nucleotides are TGTGCCAGCAGTTGGACATACGGAGGTCAGCCCCAGCATTTT. It codes for CASSWTYGGQPQHF.

The chain employs TRBV6-5 and TRBJ2-1; D might be TRBD1 or TRBD2, each matching 5 bases. The length of the CDR3 is 13 residues. Germline V gene data show CDR1 as MNHEY and CDR2 as SVGAGI. V gave up 6 bases and J gave up 7 bases, with 13 bases separating them. For the CDR3, the DNA is TGTGCCAGCAGACTCGAGGGGATTAATGAGCAGTTCTTC. Translating gives CASRLEGINEQFF.

This sequence joins TRBV7-2 and TRBJ1-6; D unclear. Germline V gene sequence: CDR1 SGHTA, CDR2 FQGNSA. V dropped 5 bases and J dropped 8 bases, with 7 bases sitting between them. CDR3 size: 12 residues. The chain's CDR3 is CASSQDYSPLHF. The CDR3 DNA is TGTGCCAGCAGCCAAGACTATTCACCCCTCCACTTT.

V gene TRBV29-1 combines with J gene TRBJ2-5; D is ambiguous. The CDR3 contains 12 residues. Germline V gene data show CDR1 as SQVTM and CDR2 as ANQGSEA. V lost 3 bases and J lost 4, with 9 bases in between. CDR3 nucleotide sequence: TGCAGCGTTGATATCGGGCCAGAGACCCAGTACTTC. Translating it yields CSVDIGPETQYF.

The genes are TRBV7-2 and TRBJ1-6; D possibly corresponds to TRBD1 (5 bases). V was clipped by 3 bases and J by 10 bases, with 10 bases between them. The CDR3 runs to 13 residues. Looked up from germline, CDR1 is SGHTA and CDR2 is FQGNSA. The CDR3 spells CASSLNSGSPLHF. Written as DNA, the CDR3 is TGTGCCAGCAGCTTGAACTCAGGGTCACCCCTCCACTTT. Based on the CDR3 plus reference TRBV7-2 and TRBJ1-6, the full variable domain is GAGVSQSPSNKVTEKGKDVELRCDPISGHTALYWYRQSLGQGLEFLIYFQGNSAPDKSGLPSDRFSAERTGGSVSTLTIQRTQQEDSAVYLCASSLNSGSPLHFGNGTRLTVT.

As DNA, the CDR3 is TGTGCCAGCAGCTTAATAACAGGGGCGTTCTCCTACGAGCAGTACTTC. It is translated as CASSLITGAFSYEQYF. This chain links TRBV7-8 with TRBJ2-7; 7 nucleotides align to TRBD1. Germline CDR1 reads SGHVS; CDR2 reads FQNEAQ. This CDR3 region has 16 residues. V was pared by 2 bases and J by 0 bases, with 7 bases of the junction left unmatched.

This sequence joins TRBV28 and TRBJ1-4, with D perhaps TRBD1 (5 bases). V was shortened by 6 bases and J by 3 bases, with 17 bases between the two germline ends. CDR1 and CDR2 from the germline V gene are MDHEN and SYDVKM. There are 16 residues in the CDR3. The CDR3 is CASSTQTTAANEKLFF. The CDR3 bases are TGTGCCAGCAGCACACAAACGACAGCGGCTAATGAAAAACTGTTTTTT.